Each of the 9 T cell receptor beta chains below was sequenced from the same sample in a study of persistence of HIV-infected CD4 T cells. Stimulation used 8.5 to 10 ug/mL lysate from CMV-infected fibroblasts. CD40L-negative CD69-negative CD45RO-high memory CD4+ T cells were sorted as populations depleted of antigen-responding cells. The libraries were made with immunoSEQ version 4 in survey mode. Libraries were prepared by immunoSEQ multiplex PCR; TCRdb keeps only in-frame clonotypes and omits some of them. Among under 60,000 clones listed, around 75% were seen once. No antigen has been assigned to these receptors. The specimen comprised CD4+ T cells sorted from PBMCs after 18-hour stimulation, sampled from a patient who received antiretroviral therapy. The receptors originated from an adult man with HIV who was CMV-seropositive.

V usage is TRBV6-2 or TRBV6-3 and J usage is TRBJ1-2; D not resolved. CDR1 is MNHEY, CDR2 SVGEGT, per germline. The length of the CDR3 is 15 residues. V gave up 0 bases and J gave up 8 bases, with 16 bases separating them. The CDR3 DNA sequence: TGTGCCAGCAGTTACTCGAATTTACCCCAAGGCGGCTACACCTTC. Encoded protein: CASSYSNLPQGGYTF.

This clone has just a few counts. The chain has TRBV11-3 and TRBJ2-6, with TRBD1 as a possible D gene (5 bases). With 5 bases removed from V and 4 bases from J, the gap between germline ends came to 12 bases. Germline CDR1 and CDR2: SGHNT and YENEEA. The CDR3 is made up of 15 amino acids. CDR3 nucleotide sequence: TGTGCCAGCAGCCCACCAGGGAACGGGGCCAACGTCCTGACTTTC. Encoded protein: CASSPPGNGANVLTF. Complete variable domain (other parts from reference TRBV11-3 and TRBJ2-6): EAGVVQSPRYKIIEKKQPVAFWCNPISGHNTLYWYLQNLGQGPELLIRYENEEAVDDSQLPKDRFSAERLKGVDSTLKIQPAELGDSAVYLCASSPPGNGANVLTFGAGSRLTVL.

CDR3 coding DNA: TGCGCCAGCAGCTGGACCGGGACAGGCGGCGACGAGCAGTACTTC. Protein sequence: CASSWTGTGGDEQYF. The chain carries TRBV5-1 and TRBJ2-7; 8 positions agree with TRBD1. The CDR3 has 15 residues. Germline assignment: CDR1 SGHRS and CDR2 YFSETQ. J lost 5 bases, V lost 3 bases, and 10 bases had no gene match.

This clone came up once. This chain connects TRBV30 to TRBJ1-2, with D tentatively TRBD1 (6 bases). This CDR3 contains 15 residues. Germline V gene data show CDR1 as GTSNPN and CDR2 as SVGIG (reference sequence). The V end was cut by 1 base, the J end by 6 bases, with 18 bases between. For the CDR3, the DNA is TGTGCCTGGAGTGCGTTGGCAGAGGGGGACGATGGCTACACCTTC. This codes for CAWSALAEGDDGYTF.

V is TRBV7-3 and J is TRBJ2-5, with D perhaps matching TRBD2 (6 bases). Looked up from germline, CDR1 is SGHTA and CDR2 is FQGTGA. There are 15 residues in the CDR3. Trimming took 0 bases from V and 5 from J, leaving 13 bases between them. The CDR3 coding sequence is TGTGCCAGCAGCTTAACTGGGGGGAGTTGGGAGACCCAGTACTTC. Protein: CASSLTGGSWETQYF.

This chain uses TRBV12-5 with TRBJ1-1; D remains unclear. Germline V gene data show CDR1 as LGHNT and CDR2 as FRNRAP. The length of the CDR3 is 13 residues. Trimming pared 2 bases from V and 6 bases from J, leaving 10 bases between. CDR3 in DNA: TGTGCTAGTGGTTTGAAGCCCGGCGCTGAAGCTTTCTTT. Its protein is CASGLKPGAEAFF.

By its share, this clone is medium-sized. This chain links TRBV6-1 with TRBJ1-6, with TRBD1 matching 7 bases. V was clipped by 3 bases and J by 9 bases; unmatched bases: 8. Germline V gene lookup returns CDR1 MNHNS and CDR2 SASEGT. CDR3 length equals 15 residues. In DNA form, the CDR3 reads TGTGCCAGCAGTGAGAGACAGGGCCGGAGTTCACCCCTCCACTTT. Residues: CASSERQGRSSPLHF.

This chain links TRBV29-1 with TRBJ2-3; D possibly corresponds to TRBD2 (5 bases). Germline V gives CDR1 SQVTM, CDR2 ANQGSEA. Trimming left V 7 bases short and J 4 bases short, with 24 bases between. The length of the CDR3 is 16 residues. CDR3 amino acids: CSALVRASSFADTQYF. For the CDR3, the DNA is TGCAGCGCCCTCGTTCGGGCTAGCTCATTTGCAGATACGCAGTATTTT.

This clone was picked up one time. In DNA, the CDR3 is TGTGCCAGCACCCTTTGGGGGCGGGGGGAGGAGGAGACCCAGTACTTC. Its translation: CASTLWGRGEEETQYF. The chain joins TRBV7-2 to TRBJ2-5; 8 nucleotides agree with TRBD2. CDR3 size: 16 residues. Germline V lookup: CDR1 SGHTA, CDR2 FQGNSA. J lost 5 bases, V lost 7 bases, and 15 bases had no gene match.